This entry concerns a single T cell receptor beta chain. Germline assignment: CDR1 MRHNA and CDR2 SNTAGT. There are 15 residues in the CDR3. The V gene end was trimmed by 4 bases and the J gene end by 10 bases; junction bases not matched to a gene: 8. Study processing details: For nucleated cells, counts were estimated from reference gene primer amplification. Produced via immunoSEQ multiplex PCR; TCRdb's table is partial and in-frame only. D and trimming come from the DNA, and the V and J calls and clone size come from that table. The table lists approximately 110,000 clones, approximately 81% of them singletons. These data originate in a study of blood T cell repertoires in COVID-19. Whole-study context: Acute-phase and convalescent COVID-19 samples originated in the United States, Italy and Spain. From T cells, B-cell-depleted T cells, or PBMCs came the material, which was cDNA or gDNA.

The sequence was obtained from a man aged 40-55 years with acute or convalescent COVID-19. Material: peripheral blood. The chain couples TRBV6-4 to TRBJ2-3, with 13 nucleotides matching TRBD2. For the CDR3, the DNA is TGTGCCAGCAGTGCCGGACTAGCGGGGGCCAAGGCGCAGTATTTT. This codes for CASSAGLAGAKAQYF.